The 17 T cell receptor beta chains given below trace back to one sample, sequenced in a study of blood T cell repertoires in COVID-19 (dated by TCRdb to 2020 to 2022). Library prep was done by the immunoSEQ multiplex PCR assay. TCRdb limited this immuneACCESS table to in-frame rearrangements with V and J called. A share of clones is missing; checked studies link under half to unresolved V genes, and the rest is unexplained. The sample table holds 100,000 to 150,000 clones, of which roughly 84% were seen once. Approximately 1.2% of the sample is taken by the ten largest. The material sequenced was peripheral blood. The receptors come from an elderly woman with acute or convalescent COVID-19.

The chain recombines TRBV4-2 with TRBJ1-4, with D unresolved. This CDR3 contains 13 residues. The germline CDR1 and CDR2 sequences are LGHNA and YNFKEQ. Trimming took 0 bases from V and 9 from J, leaving 8 bases between them. This chain's CDR3 is CASSQDGGQKLFF. In DNA, the CDR3 is TGTGCCAGCAGCCAAGATGGAGGACAAAAACTGTTTTTT.

This chain uses TRBV2 with TRBJ1-5; D gene unclear. V lost 7 bases to trimming and J lost 0 bases, with 13 bases between them. The germline V gene encodes CDR1 SNHLY and CDR2 FYNNEI. The CDR3 is made up of 15 amino acids. The CDR3 loop reads CASKSLIGSNQPQHF. CDR3 DNA: TGTGCCAGCAAGAGTCTCATCGGTAGCAATCAGCCCCAGCATTTT.

V is TRBV5-1 and J is TRBJ2-3; TRBD2 matches at 11 bases. The CDR3 runs to 17 residues. After removal of 1 base from V and 1 base from J, the junction contained 5 bases not matched to a gene. Germline CDR1 and CDR2: SGHRS and YFSETQ. CDR3 DNA sequence: TGCGCCAGCAGCTTGACTAGCGGGGGCCTTCGCACAGATACGCAGTATTTT. This encodes CASSLTSGGLRTDTQYF. Together with reference TRBV5-1 and TRBJ2-3, the CDR3 gives the full variable domain: KAGVTQTPRYLIKTRGQQVTLSCSPISGHRSVSWYQQTPGQGLQFLFEYFSETQRNKGNFPGRFSGRQFSNSRSEMNVSTLELGDSALYLCASSLTSGGLRTDTQYFGPGTRLTVL.

V gene TRBV5-1 combines with J gene TRBJ2-3; TRBD1 matches at 7 bases. The length of the CDR3 is 14 residues. Germline values: CDR1 SGHRS, CDR2 YFSETQ. Germline trimming cut 4 bases from V and 4 bases from J; bases unmatched to any gene: 6. CDR3 loop: CASSPRQGSDTQYF. CDR3 DNA: TGCGCCAGCAGCCCTCGACAGGGATCAGATACGCAGTATTTT.

This chain links TRBV4-1 with TRBJ2-5; a possible D gene is TRBD1 (6 bases). Deletions cut 1 base from V and 5 bases from J, with 11 bases between. CDR3 length: 14 residues. Looked up from germline, CDR1 is MGHRA and CDR2 is YSYEKL. The CDR3 loop is CASSQGQGLETQYF. CDR3 nucleotide sequence: TGCGCCAGCAGCCAAGGGCAGGGGCTCGAGACCCAGTACTTC.

The J gene is TRBJ2-5, the V gene TRBV7-8, with 7 bases matching TRBD2. V lost 0 bases, J lost 3 bases, and 4 bases stayed unmatched. Germline V gene data show CDR1 as SGHVS and CDR2 as FQNEAQ. This CDR3 is built from 15 residues. The CDR3 sequence: CASSLARRGEETQYF. The CDR3, as DNA: TGTGCCAGCAGCTTAGCCCGCCGGGGGGAAGAGACCCAGTACTTC.

J is TRBJ2-7 and V is TRBV5-1, with 12 bases aligning to TRBD2. CDR1 and CDR2 from the germline V gene are SGHRS and YFSETQ. After removal of 2 bases from V and 6 bases from J, the junction contained 6 bases not matched to a gene. The CDR3 has 15 amino acids. CDR3 region: CASSFSSGRGREQYF. DNA of the CDR3: TGCGCCAGCAGCTTCTCTAGCGGGAGGGGGCGCGAGCAGTACTTC.

The gene calls are TRBV19 and TRBJ1-5; 9 bases fit TRBD1. V shed 8 bases and J 4 bases; nucleotides not matched to a gene: 3. The V gene's germline CDR1 is LNHDA and CDR2 SQIVND (reference sequence). The CDR3 totals 13 residues. CDR3 sequence (DNA): TGTGCCAGTGGGGACAGGGCTAATCAGCCCCAGCATTTT. Its protein is CASGDRANQPQHF.

The chain has TRBV18 and TRBJ1-2; D is uncertain. The CDR3 totals 14 residues. Trimming cost V 4 bases and J 6 bases, with 15 bases left between them. The germline V gene has CDR1 KGHSH and CDR2 LQKENI. The CDR3 protein is CASSLLQDSNGYTF. The CDR3 region has the DNA TGTGCCAGCTCACTCCTTCAGGATTCCAATGGCTACACCTTC.

V gene TRBV18 combines with J gene TRBJ1-2; weak D call: TRBD1 (6 bases). V gave up 0 bases and J gave up 4 bases, with 18 bases separating them. The CDR3 totals 17 residues. Germline V CDR1 and CDR2: KGHSH, LQKENI. CDR3 nucleotide sequence: TGTGCCAGCTCACCACCCGTGGGATCAGGGGCTCCCTATGGCTACACCTTC. Protein product: CASSPPVGSGAPYGYTF. The whole variable domain, remainder taken from reference TRBV18 and TRBJ1-2, is NAGVMQNPRHLVRRRGQEARLRCSPMKGHSHVYWYRQLPEEGLKFMVYLQKENIIDESGMPKERFSAEFPKEGPSILRIQQVVRGDSAAYFCASSPPVGSGAPYGYTFGSGTRLTVV.

The chain recombines TRBV5-1 with TRBJ1-2, with 7 bases aligning to TRBD1. V was pared by 0 bases and J by 0 bases, with 2 bases of the junction left unmatched. CDR1 is SGHRS and CDR2 is YFSETQ in the germline V gene. This CDR3 is built from 15 residues. The CDR3 DNA sequence: TGCGCCAGCAGCTTGGAAACAGGGGCTAACTATGGCTACACCTTC. It codes for CASSLETGANYGYTF.

This chain joins TRBV2 and TRBJ1-2, with 7 positions matching TRBD1. Germline CDR1 and CDR2: SNHLY and FYNNEI. The CDR3 consists of 13 residues. V shed 7 bases, J shed 4 bases, and the junction held 6 bases outside the gene matches. Here the CDR3 DNA reads TGTGCCAGCAAAATACAGGGGCTCTATGGCTACACCTTC. It specifies CASKIQGLYGYTF.

The chain is built from TRBV14 and TRBJ2-5; 12 bases fit TRBD2. This CDR3 is 16 amino acids long. V was pared by 0 bases and J by 5 bases, with 4 bases of the junction left unmatched. The germline V gene has CDR1 SGHDN and CDR2 FVKESK. This CDR3 is CASSQDTSGRWETQYF. CDR3 coding DNA: TGTGCCAGCAGCCAAGATACTAGCGGGAGGTGGGAGACCCAGTACTTC.

This clone occurred a few times. The gene calls are TRBV24-1 and TRBJ1-1; D gene uncertain. CDR1 and CDR2 (germline): KGHDR, SFDVKD. CDR3 length: 14 residues. The germline V and J ends were trimmed by 5 bases and 2 bases, with 11 bases remaining between them. CDR3 sequence reads: CATSGHRENTEAFF. DNA of the CDR3: TGTGCCACCAGTGGACACCGGGAAAACACTGAAGCTTTCTTT.

This clone has just one count. The chain has TRBV2 and TRBJ2-3; the match to TRBD2 covers 11 bases. The CDR3 extends over 15 amino acids. The J segment lost 4 bases and the V segment lost 5 bases, leaving 5 bases of the junction unmatched. Germline V gene sequence: CDR1 SNHLY, CDR2 FYNNEI. The CDR3 region has the DNA TGTGCCAGCAGTAAACTAGCGGGGGTTGCAGATACGCAGTATTTT. It is translated as CASSKLAGVADTQYF. Looking up the rest from reference TRBV2 and TRBJ2-3 gives the full variable domain: EPEVTQTPSHQVTQMGQEVILRCVPISNHLYFYWYRQILGQKVEFLVSFYNNEISEKSEIFDDQFSVERPDGSNFTLKIRSTKLEDSAMYFCASSKLAGVADTQYFGPGTRLTVL.

The chain links TRBV3-1 (or the pseudogene TRBV3-2) to TRBJ1-1; the D is unclear. CDR3 length equals 12 residues. V dropped 3 bases and J dropped 8 bases, with 10 bases sitting between them. In germline, CDR1 is LGHDT, CDR2 YNNKEL (reference sequence). The chain's CDR3 is CASSQGTREAFF. CDR3 sequence (DNA): TGTGCCAGCAGCCAGGGTACCAGGGAAGCTTTCTTT.

CDR3 sequence: CASSLRGSGNTIYF. Here the CDR3 DNA reads TGTGCCAGCAGTTTAAGGGGGTCCGGCAACACCATATATTTT. The chain carries TRBV27 and TRBJ1-3, with D perhaps matching TRBD1 (6 bases). Germline V gene data show CDR1 as MNHEY and CDR2 as SMNVEV (reference sequence). Trimming took off 2 bases at V and 7 bases at J, with 12 bases between the two ends. The CDR3 extends over 14 amino acids.